This T cell receptor (beta chain) was identified in a study of vaccination effects on CD4 cells after COVID-19. On this clone: The antigen is undetermined.

Peptide-pool stimulation followed by sequencing identified expanded antigen-specific CD4+ clonotypes in the ViraFEST assay. After roughly eleven days in culture, the CD4+ T cells were isolated. According to the study, vaccine recipients showed no prior SARS-CoV-2 infection and negative nucleocapsid antibodies. Researchers swapped half the medium for IL-2 medium on both days 3 and 7. The CDR3 covers 14 residues. Trimming took off 3 bases at V and 3 bases at J, with 12 bases between the two ends. Germline V CDR1 and CDR2: SGDLS, YYNGEE. The repertoire was sequenced with immunoSEQ multiplex PCR; TCRdb's copy has only in-frame clones and lacks some. The sample has 55,000 to 70,000 clones; about four fifths are singletons.

The sequence derives from a human donor who received a COVID-19 vaccine. The chain uses TRBV9 and TRBJ2-5, with D uncertain. The input for sequencing was CD4+ T cells from PBMCs cultured with HCoV-229E spike peptides, taken before COVID-19 vaccination. The CDR3 region has the DNA TGTGCCAGCAGCGGGACGGGTCGAGAAGAGACCCAGTACTTC. Translation gives CASSGTGREETQYF. Combining the CDR3 with reference TRBV9 and TRBJ2-5 gives the whole variable domain DSGVTQTPKHLITATGQRVTLRCSPRSGDLSVYWYQQSLDQGLQFLIQYYNGEERAKGNILERFSAQQFPDLHSELNLSSLELGDSALYFCASSGTGREETQYFGPGTRLLVL.